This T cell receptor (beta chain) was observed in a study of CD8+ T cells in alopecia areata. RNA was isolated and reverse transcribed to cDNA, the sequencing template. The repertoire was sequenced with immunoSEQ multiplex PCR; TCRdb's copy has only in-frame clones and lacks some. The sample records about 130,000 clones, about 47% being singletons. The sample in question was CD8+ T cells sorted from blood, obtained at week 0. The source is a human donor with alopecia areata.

CDR3 nucleotides: TGTGCCAGCAGTGAATTTGCGGGGGCAGATACGCAGTATTTT. As protein: CASSEFAGADTQYF. This sequence joins TRBV2 and TRBJ2-3; 7 nucleotides agree with TRBD2. Per germline, CDR1 SNHLY and CDR2 FYNNEI. This CDR3 has 14 residues. Trimming took 2 bases from V and 4 from J; bases not matched to a gene: 3.